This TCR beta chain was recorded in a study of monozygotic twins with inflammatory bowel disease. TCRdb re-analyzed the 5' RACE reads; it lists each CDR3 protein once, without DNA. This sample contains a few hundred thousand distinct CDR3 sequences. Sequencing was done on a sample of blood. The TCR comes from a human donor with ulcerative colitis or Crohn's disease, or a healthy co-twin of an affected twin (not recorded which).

The CDR3 sequence: CASSLRPGSDTQYF. V is TRBV5-1 and J is TRBJ2-3. Germline CDR1 and CDR2: SGHRS and YFSETQ. The CDR3 has 14 residues.